The 11 T cell receptor beta chains reported below all come from one sample, sequenced in a study of cytomegalovirus exposure and HLA in healthy donors. Primers: 60 Vbeta forward and 13 Jbeta reverse. This table comes from immunoSEQ multiplex PCR, and its TCRdb copy is limited to in-frame clones, with some not included. The sample lists 160,000 or so clones; 65% to 85% were seen once. Sequencing input: PBMCs. Every receptor here comes from a woman in her forties in good health and CMV-seropositive.

This chain joins TRBV29-1 and TRBJ1-1; D call uncertain. V was clipped by 7 bases and J by 4 bases, with 16 bases between them. Germline V lookup: CDR1 SQVTM, CDR2 ANQGSEA. This CDR3 region has 13 residues. The CDR3 loop is CSAATGGSTEAFF. In DNA, the CDR3 is TGCAGCGCTGCTACGGGAGGTTCCACTGAAGCTTTCTTT.

This chain uses TRBV30 with TRBJ2-1; a weak D match, TRBD1 (6 bases). Germline loops: CDR1 GTSNPN, CDR2 SVGIG (reference sequence). This CDR3 is built from 12 residues. Trimming stripped 3 bases from V and 7 bases from J, with 10 bases between. CDR3 in amino acids: CAWRNTGNEQFF. CDR3 DNA: TGTGCCTGGAGGAATACAGGGAATGAGCAGTTCTTC.

V and J are TRBV2 and TRBJ2-1; D perhaps matches TRBD1 (5 bases). The CDR3 covers 14 residues. V gave up 9 bases and J gave up 6 bases, with 18 bases separating them. Germline loops: CDR1 SNHLY, CDR2 FYNNEI. This CDR3 reads CASSSTGILNEQFF. The CDR3 DNA is TGTGCCAGTTCTTCAACAGGAATCCTCAATGAGCAGTTCTTC. The full variable domain, with the rest looked up from reference TRBV2 and TRBJ2-1, is EPEVTQTPSHQVTQMGQEVILRCVPISNHLYFYWYRQILGQKVEFLVSFYNNEISEKSEIFDDQFSVERPDGSNFTLKIRSTKLEDSAMYFCASSSTGILNEQFFGPGTRLTVL.

This clone was seen a few times. The V call is TRBV2, the J call TRBJ2-5, with D possibly being TRBD1 (5 bases). This CDR3 is built from 13 residues. From germline, CDR1 is SNHLY and CDR2 FYNNEI. The V gene lost 1 base and the J gene lost 5 bases, with 8 bases spanning the gap. This CDR3 is CASSEGGRETQYF. The CDR3 bases are TGTGCCAGCAGTGAAGGGGGCCGGGAGACCCAGTACTTC.

V and J are TRBV7-8 and TRBJ1-6, with D unresolved. The CDR3 has 11 residues. Looked up from germline, CDR1 is SGHVS and CDR2 is FQNEAQ. Trimming shortened V by 6 bases and J by 8 bases, and 5 bases separated the two germline ends. DNA for the CDR3: TGTGCCAGCAGTCAGGATTCACCCCTCCACTTT. It translates to CASSQDSPLHF.

The rearrangement joins TRBV27 to TRBJ2-7, with 9 bases that match TRBD2. The V and J ends lost 6 bases and 5 bases, in that order; junction bases with no gene match: 14. CDR1 MNHEY and CDR2 SMNVEV come from the germline V gene (reference sequence). The CDR3 totals 16 residues. In nucleotides, the CDR3 is TGTGCCAGCAGCTCAATATATAGCGGGGGCTTCGACGAGCAGTACTTC. Encoded protein: CASSSIYSGGFDEQYF.

CDR3 nucleotide sequence: TGTGCCACCGCAGGGGGACAGAGCCCTGGGACCGGGGAGCTGTTTTTT. This sequence encodes CATAGGQSPGTGELFF. The chain has TRBV19 and TRBJ2-2, with 7 bases that match TRBD1. The CDR3 has 16 amino acids. With 10 bases clipped from V and 5 bases from J, the junction kept 16 bases outside the gene matches. Germline V lookup: CDR1 LNHDA, CDR2 SQIVND (reference sequence).

The J gene is TRBJ1-6, the V gene TRBV6-1, with D tentatively TRBD1 (5 bases). This CDR3 has 14 residues. The V gene lost 4 bases and the J gene lost 8 bases, with 12 bases spanning the gap. Germline loops: CDR1 MNHNS, CDR2 SASEGT. The CDR3 sequence is CASSATGGDSPLHF. For the CDR3, the DNA is TGTGCCAGCAGTGCCACGGGGGGAGATTCACCCCTCCACTTT.

The chain uses TRBV9 and TRBJ1-1; D is possibly TRBD1 (5 bases). V was shortened by 0 bases and J by 3 bases, with 12 bases between the two germline ends. CDR1 SGDLS and CDR2 YYNGEE come from the germline V gene. There are 15 residues in the CDR3. The DNA for the CDR3 is TGTGCCAGCAGCGTAGTTGCAGGGCCGGACACTGAAGCTTTCTTT. It specifies CASSVVAGPDTEAFF.

The chain has TRBV5-1 and TRBJ2-3; unclear D gene. Germline V gene sequence: CDR1 SGHRS, CDR2 YFSETQ. This CDR3 has 14 amino acids. Trimming took off 0 bases at V and 5 bases at J, with 10 bases between the two ends. The CDR3 DNA follows: TGCGCCAGCAGCTTGGTAGGAGTGAAAGATACGCAGTATTTT. This encodes CASSLVGVKDTQYF.

This chain connects TRBV19 to TRBJ1-2, with 10 bases aligning to TRBD1. The J segment lost 6 bases and the V segment lost 1 base, leaving 5 bases of the junction unmatched. CDR3 length equals 15 residues. The germline gives CDR1 LNHDA, CDR2 SQIVND (reference sequence). In DNA form, the CDR3 reads TGTGCCAGTAGTATAGGGACAGGGGGGACGCATGGCTACACCTTC. This gives the protein CASSIGTGGTHGYTF.